The next 14 T cell receptor beta chains were all read from a single sample in a study of blood T cell repertoires in COVID-19 (dated by TCRdb to between 2020 and 2021). Libraries were built with the immunoSEQ multiplex PCR assay. This immuneACCESS table, as held by TCRdb, lists in-frame sequences with V and J called but not all clones. Of the missing ones, under half trace to an unresolved V gene in checked studies; the others have no known cause. The sample profile shows 150,000 to 180,000 clones; roughly 80% of them were found once. About 12% of the sample belongs to the ten largest clones. Material for sequencing was peripheral blood. Every receptor here comes from a woman aged 55-69 years with COVID-19, enrolled during active disease.

This chain joins TRBV15 and TRBJ1-2; 8 nucleotides align to TRBD1. The length of the CDR3 is 14 residues. J was trimmed by 8 bases and V by 0 bases; bases with no gene match: 5. Germline lookup yields CDR1 LNHNV and CDR2 YYDKDF (reference sequence). This CDR3 is CATSRDRGQEGYTF. Here the CDR3 DNA reads TGTGCCACCAGCAGAGACAGGGGGCAGGAAGGCTACACCTTC.

This sequence joins TRBV3-1 (or the pseudogene TRBV3-2) and TRBJ1-2; 7 bases match TRBD1. Germline values: CDR1 LGHDT, CDR2 YNNKEL (reference sequence). V was pared by 4 bases and J by 4 bases, with 6 bases of the junction left unmatched. The CDR3 totals 14 residues. CDR3 sequence reads: CASSLGQDFYGYTF. CDR3 nucleotide sequence: TGTGCCAGCAGCCTAGGACAGGACTTCTATGGCTACACCTTC.

This chain joins TRBV18 and TRBJ1-3; possible D gene TRBD1, 6 bases. Trimming left V 2 bases short and J 0 bases short, with 14 bases between. CDR3 length: 17 amino acids. Germline V CDR1 and CDR2: KGHSH, LQKENI. CDR3 loop: CASSPSATGHSGNTIYF. CDR3 sequence (DNA): TGTGCCAGCTCACCATCCGCGACAGGCCACTCTGGAAACACCATATATTTT.

This rearrangement joins TRBV5-4 to TRBJ2-2, with TRBD2 identical over 11 bases. Losses at the gene ends were 6 bases for V and 2 bases for J; bases not matched to a gene: 6. The CDR3 has 16 residues. Germline assignment: CDR1 SGHNT and CDR2 YYREEE (reference sequence). DNA for the CDR3: TGTGCCAGCAAACATAGCGGGAGGGTTAACACCGGGGAGCTGTTTTTT. Translated: CASKHSGRVNTGELFF.

The V gene is TRBV5-1, the J gene TRBJ2-7; 9 positions agree with TRBD2. Germline V gene data show CDR1 as SGHRS and CDR2 as YFSETQ. CDR3 length: 15 residues. Germline trimming cut 0 bases from V and 3 bases from J; bases unmatched to any gene: 4. CDR3 DNA sequence: TGCGCCAGCAGCTTGGGCCTAGCGGGGAACTACGAGCAGTACTTC. Translation: CASSLGLAGNYEQYF. The whole variable domain, remainder taken from reference TRBV5-1 and TRBJ2-7, is KAGVTQTPRYLIKTRGQQVTLSCSPISGHRSVSWYQQTPGQGLQFLFEYFSETQRNKGNFPGRFSGRQFSNSRSEMNVSTLELGDSALYLCASSLGLAGNYEQYFGPGTRLTVT.

This chain links TRBV28 with TRBJ1-6, with TRBD1 matching 10 bases. The V gene end was trimmed by 5 bases and the J gene end by 5 bases; junction bases not matched to a gene: 3. Germline V gene sequence: CDR1 MDHEN, CDR2 SYDVKM. The CDR3 has 15 amino acids. In nucleotides, the CDR3 is TGTGCCAGCAGTGGGGACAGGGGTGATAATTCACCCCTCCACTTT. Protein: CASSGDRGDNSPLHF. The entire variable domain, with the rest obtained from reference TRBV28 and TRBJ1-6, is as follows: DVKVTQSSRYLVKRTGEKVFLECVQDMDHENMFWYRQDPGLGLRLIYFSYDVKMKEKGDIPEGYSVSREKKERFSLILESASTNQTSMYLCASSGDRGDNSPLHFGNGTRLTVT.

The chain joins TRBV6-1 to TRBJ2-7; D not certain. CDR3 length: 14 amino acids. With 2 bases removed from V and 3 bases from J, the gap between germline ends came to 11 bases. Germline CDR1 is MNHNS and CDR2 is SASEGT. CDR3 sequence (DNA): TGTGCCAGCAGTGAATCACTTCAGCGCTACGAGCAGTACGTC. Its protein product is CASSESLQRYEQYV.

The rearrangement joins TRBV7-6 to TRBJ2-5; D is ambiguous. Trimming shortened V by 0 bases and J by 2 bases, and 10 bases separated the two germline ends. This CDR3 has 15 residues. Germline V gene sequence: CDR1 SGHVS, CDR2 FNYEAQ. The CDR3 DNA is TGTGCCAGCAGCTTAGCGAAGGCCGGGCAAGAGACCCAGTACTTC. It codes for CASSLAKAGQETQYF. Supplemented by reference TRBV7-6 and TRBJ2-5, the full variable domain reads GAGVSQSPRYKVTKRGQDVALRCDPISGHVSLYWYRQALGQGPEFLTYFNYEAQQDKSGLPNDRFSAERPEGSISTLTIQRTEQRDSAMYRCASSLAKAGQETQYFGPGTRLLVL.

The chain joins TRBV27 to TRBJ2-7; the match to TRBD2 covers 10 bases. With 5 bases clipped from V and 1 base from J, the junction kept 5 bases outside the gene matches. The CDR3 runs to 15 residues. Germline V gene data show CDR1 as MNHEY and CDR2 as SMNVEV (reference sequence). The CDR3: CASSRKAGGSYEQYF. The DNA of the CDR3 is TGTGCCAGCAGTAGAAAAGCGGGAGGGTCCTACGAGCAGTACTTC.

The chain is built from TRBV21-1 and TRBJ1-4; the table's TRBD1 call for D was not verified on the DNA. TRBV21-1 is classified as a pseudogene. The CDR3 has 14 amino acids. CDR3 nucleotides: TGTGCCAGCAGCAAAGACGGACAGGGGGGAAAACTGTTTTTT. Residues: CASSKDGQGGKLFF.

J is TRBJ2-1 and V is TRBV27; the match to TRBD2 covers 8 bases. The CDR3 totals 15 residues. CDR1 is MNHEY, CDR2 SMNVEV, per germline (reference sequence). The trim removed 6 bases at V and 3 bases at J, leaving 7 bases unmatched. The CDR3 coding sequence is TGTGCCAGCAGACCCAGCGGGAGATACTACAATGAGCAGTTCTTC. Protein product: CASRPSGRYYNEQFF.

The chain couples TRBV19 to TRBJ1-2, with D unresolved. Trimming pared 11 bases from V and 2 bases from J, leaving 15 bases between. Germline CDR1 LNHDA, CDR2 SQIVND (reference sequence). The CDR3 is 13 residues long. The CDR3 DNA sequence: TGTGCCTCAACCGCCGCGCGGAACTATGGCTACACCTTC. Translating gives CASTAARNYGYTF. Supplemented by reference TRBV19 and TRBJ1-2, the full variable domain reads DGGITQSPKYLFRKEGQNVTLSCEQNLNHDAMYWYRQDPGQGLRLIYYSQIVNDFQKGDIAEGYSVSREKKESFPLTVTSAQKNPTAFYLCASTAARNYGYTFGSGTRLTVV.

V gene TRBV29-1 combines with J gene TRBJ1-4; TRBD1 aligns across 7 bases. After removal of 6 bases from V and 6 bases from J, the junction contained 10 bases not matched to a gene. Germline V CDR1 and CDR2: SQVTM, ANQGSEA. There are 14 residues in the CDR3. This CDR3 is CSVGQRGPDEKLFF. CDR3 sequence (DNA): TGCAGCGTAGGTCAAAGGGGGCCAGATGAAAAACTGTTTTTT.

The chain couples TRBV7-8 to TRBJ2-1; 9 nucleotides match TRBD2. Trimming cost V 4 bases and J 7 bases; bases outside gene matches: 5. CDR1 is SGHVS and CDR2 is FQNEAQ in the germline V gene. The CDR3 runs 14 residues. The CDR3 DNA sequence: TGTGCCAGCAGCTCCAGCGGGAGGCTGAATGAGCAGTTCTTC. Its translation is CASSSSGRLNEQFF. The complete variable domain, with remaining parts taken from reference TRBV7-8 and TRBJ2-1, reads GAGVSQSPRYKVAKRGQDVALRCDPISGHVSLFWYQQALGQGPEFLTYFQNEAQLDKSGLPSDRFFAERPEGSVSTLKIQRTQQEDSAVYLCASSSSGRLNEQFFGPGTRLTVL.